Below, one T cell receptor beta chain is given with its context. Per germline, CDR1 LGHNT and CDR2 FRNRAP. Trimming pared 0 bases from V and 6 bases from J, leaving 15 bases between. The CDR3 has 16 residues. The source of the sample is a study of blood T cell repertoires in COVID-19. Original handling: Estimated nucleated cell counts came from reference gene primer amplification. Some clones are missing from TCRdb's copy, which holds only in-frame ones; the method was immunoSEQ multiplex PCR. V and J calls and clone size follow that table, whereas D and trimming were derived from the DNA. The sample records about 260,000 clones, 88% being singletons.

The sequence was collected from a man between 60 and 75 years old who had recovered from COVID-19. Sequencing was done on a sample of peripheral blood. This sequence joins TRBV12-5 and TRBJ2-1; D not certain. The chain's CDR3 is CASGLVGLGVSNEQFF. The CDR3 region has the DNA TGTGCTAGTGGTTTGGTGGGCCTCGGCGTGTCCAATGAGCAGTTCTTC.